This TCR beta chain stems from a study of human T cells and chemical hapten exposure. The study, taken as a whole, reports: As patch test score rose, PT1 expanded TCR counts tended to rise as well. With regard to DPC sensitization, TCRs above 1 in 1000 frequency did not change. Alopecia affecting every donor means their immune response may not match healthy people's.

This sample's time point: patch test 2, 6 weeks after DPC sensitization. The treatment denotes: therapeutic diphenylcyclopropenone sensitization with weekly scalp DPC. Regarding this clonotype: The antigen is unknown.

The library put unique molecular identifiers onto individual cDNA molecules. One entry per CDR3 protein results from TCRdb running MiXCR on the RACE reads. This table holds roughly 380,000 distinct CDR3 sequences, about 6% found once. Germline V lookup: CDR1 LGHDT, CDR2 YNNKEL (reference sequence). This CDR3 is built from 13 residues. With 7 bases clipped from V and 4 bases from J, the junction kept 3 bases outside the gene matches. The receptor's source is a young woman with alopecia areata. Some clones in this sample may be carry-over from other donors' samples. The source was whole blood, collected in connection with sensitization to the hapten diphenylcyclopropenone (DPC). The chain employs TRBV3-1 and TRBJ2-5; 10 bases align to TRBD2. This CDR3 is CASTLAGAETQYF. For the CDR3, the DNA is TGTGCCAGCACCCTAGCGGGGGCAGAGACCCAGTACTTC.